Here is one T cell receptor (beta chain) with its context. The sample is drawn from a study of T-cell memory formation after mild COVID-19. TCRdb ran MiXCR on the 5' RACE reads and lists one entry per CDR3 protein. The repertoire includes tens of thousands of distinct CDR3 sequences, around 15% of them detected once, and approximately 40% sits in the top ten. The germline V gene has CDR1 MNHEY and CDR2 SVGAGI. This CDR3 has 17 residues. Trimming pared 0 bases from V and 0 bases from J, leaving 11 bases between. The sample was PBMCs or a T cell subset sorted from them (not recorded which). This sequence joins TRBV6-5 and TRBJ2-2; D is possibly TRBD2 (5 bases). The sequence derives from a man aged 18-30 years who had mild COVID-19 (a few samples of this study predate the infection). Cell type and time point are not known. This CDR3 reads CASSYSVYSANTGELFF. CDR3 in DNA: TGTGCCAGCAGTTACTCGGTGTATAGCGCGAACACCGGGGAGCTGTTTTTT.